Below, 28 T cell receptor beta chains from the same sample are listed, as sequenced in a study of blood T cell repertoires in COVID-19. The protocol was immunoSEQ multiplex PCR, while the TCRdb copy is restricted to in-frame clones and leaves out a portion. The profile covers some 290,000 clones, with over 80% appearing a single time and about 4.5% taken by the ten largest. Sequencing was carried out using peripheral blood. The source of these receptors is a man in his fifties or sixties who had recovered from COVID-19.

In DNA, the CDR3 is TGTGCCAGCAGTTACGGCCCCCCGGGGGAGACCTACGAGCAGTACTTC. Translated: CASSYGPPGETYEQYF. The chain employs TRBV6-5 and TRBJ2-7; a possible D gene is TRBD2 (6 bases). The CDR3 runs 16 residues. Germline assignment: CDR1 MNHEY and CDR2 SVGAGI. V was shortened by 2 bases and J by 2 bases, with 16 bases between the two germline ends.

V gene TRBV5-1 combines with J gene TRBJ2-3, with 8 bases that match TRBD2. Germline V gene lookup returns CDR1 SGHRS and CDR2 YFSETQ. The CDR3 runs 16 residues. Unmatched junction bases numbered 11, after V lost 4 bases and J lost 4 bases. In DNA form, the CDR3 reads TGCGCCAGCAGCGGGCGGGCGGGGGGCCCCCCAGATACGCAGTATTTT. As protein: CASSGRAGGPPDTQYF.

This clone has more than one count but fewer than ten. The J gene is TRBJ1-4, the V gene TRBV5-1; D not resolved. Germline V lookup: CDR1 SGHRS, CDR2 YFSETQ. The CDR3 runs to 14 residues. Trimming stripped 2 bases from V and 7 bases from J, with 12 bases between. DNA for the CDR3: TGCGCCAGCAGCTTCGGGGATAAGGGTGAAAAACTGTTTTTT. Translation gives CASSFGDKGEKLFF.

The J gene is TRBJ2-1, the V gene TRBV18; D is undetermined. The CDR3 totals 15 residues. The germline V gene encodes CDR1 KGHSH and CDR2 LQKENI. The V end lost 3 bases, the J end lost 6 bases, and 15 bases lay between the germline ends. CDR3 loop: CASSPAIISTNEQFF. The CDR3 DNA is TGTGCCAGCTCACCTGCAATTATAAGCACCAATGAGCAGTTCTTC. Full variable domain (remainder filled in from reference TRBV18 and TRBJ2-1): NAGVMQNPRHLVRRRGQEARLRCSPMKGHSHVYWYRQLPEEGLKFMVYLQKENIIDESGMPKERFSAEFPKEGPSILRIQQVVRGDSAAYFCASSPAIISTNEQFFGPGTRLTVL.

The chain has TRBV5-4 and TRBJ1-6, with 9 bases lining up with TRBD1. The germline V gene encodes CDR1 SGHNT and CDR2 YYREEE (reference sequence). The CDR3 is made up of 14 amino acids. With 4 bases clipped from V and 7 bases from J, the junction kept 3 bases outside the gene matches. The CDR3, as DNA: TGTGCCAGCAGCACCGGGACAGGGAATTCACCCCTCCACTTT. Protein sequence: CASSTGTGNSPLHF.

The chain is built from TRBV7-9 and TRBJ1-1, with 10 bases aligning to TRBD1. V dropped 2 bases and J dropped 8; count of bases not matched to a gene: 8. Germline CDR1 and CDR2: SEHNR and FQNEAQ (reference sequence). This CDR3 is 15 amino acids long. The CDR3 loop is CASSLKETGGREAFF. As DNA, the CDR3 is TGTGCCAGCAGCTTAAAAGAGACAGGGGGCAGAGAAGCTTTCTTT.

The chain employs TRBV6-5 and TRBJ1-1; D not resolved. Germline CDR1 MNHEY, CDR2 SVGAGI. This CDR3 contains 14 residues. V was clipped by 0 bases and J by 5 bases, with 10 bases between them. CDR3: CASSYSQVETEAFF. The DNA for the CDR3 is TGTGCCAGCAGTTACTCTCAGGTTGAGACTGAAGCTTTCTTT.

V usage is TRBV3-1 (or the pseudogene TRBV3-2) and J usage is TRBJ2-5; 14 positions agree with TRBD2. This CDR3 spans 16 amino acids. The germline V gene has CDR1 LGHDT and CDR2 YNNKEL (reference sequence). Trimming cost V 4 bases and J 2 bases; bases outside gene matches: 3. This CDR3 reads CASSPRTSGGQETQYF. DNA for the CDR3: TGTGCCAGCAGCCCCCGGACTAGCGGGGGGCAAGAGACCCAGTACTTC.

V and J are TRBV19 and TRBJ1-2; 10 nucleotides align to TRBD1. Germline CDR1 is LNHDA and CDR2 is SQIVND (reference sequence). V shed 5 bases and J 7 bases; nucleotides not matched to a gene: 7. The CDR3 contains 14 residues. This CDR3 is CASSPSTGGAGYTF. DNA for the CDR3: TGTGCCAGTAGTCCTTCGACAGGGGGCGCTGGCTACACCTTC.

Comment on this clone: One end of the junction is discordant with germline, which a read error may explain. The chain couples TRBV19 to TRBJ1-5, with D possibly being TRBD1 (5 bases). Per the germline V gene, CDR1 is LNHDA and CDR2 is SQIVND (reference sequence). This CDR3 region has 14 residues. The CDR3 loop is CASSMGQGKQPQHF. The CDR3 DNA sequence: TGTGCCAGTAGTATGGGGCAGGGCAAACAGCCCCAGCATTTT. Based on the CDR3 plus reference TRBV19 and TRBJ1-5, the full variable domain is DGGITQSPKYLFRKEGQNVTLSCEQNLNHDAMYWYRQDPGQGLRLIYYSQIVNDFQKGDIAEGYSVSREKKESFPLTVTSAQKNPTAFYLCASSMGQGKQPQHFGDGTRLSIL.

In this sample, this clone turned up a few times. V is TRBV19 and J is TRBJ1-6; TRBD1 might be the D (6 bases). Between the trimmed V and J ends, which lost 6 bases and 9 bases, there was a span of 15 bases. Germline values: CDR1 LNHDA, CDR2 SQIVND (reference sequence). This CDR3 is 14 amino acids long. The CDR3 spells CASSPGRGVSPLHF. CDR3 DNA sequence: TGTGCCAGTAGCCCCGGCAGGGGAGTTTCACCCCTCCACTTT.

The chain carries TRBV5-1 and TRBJ1-4; D not certain. The germline CDR1 and CDR2 sequences are SGHRS and YFSETQ. V was shortened by 0 bases and J by 0 bases, with 6 bases between the two germline ends. This CDR3 has 15 amino acids. The CDR3 reads CASSLVRATNEKLFF. The CDR3 DNA is TGCGCCAGCAGCTTGGTTCGGGCAACTAATGAAAAACTGTTTTTT.

The CDR3 DNA follows: TGTGCCAGTAGCGTAACGGGGACGCAGTATTTT. Translated, it gives CASSVTGTQYF. This chain joins TRBV19 and TRBJ2-3, with D perhaps TRBD2 (5 bases). Trimming removed 6 bases from V and 9 bases from J, with 10 bases in between. CDR3 length: 11 amino acids. The germline CDR1 and CDR2 sequences are LNHDA and SQIVND (reference sequence).

This chain joins TRBV21-1 and TRBJ2-5; no DNA check was done on the table's D call, TRBD2. TRBV21-1 is shown as a pseudogene. This CDR3 is 15 amino acids long. CDR3 nucleotide sequence: TGTGCCAGCAGCTCCCGGGTCTTAGCGAAAGAGACCCAGTACTTC. It encodes CASSSRVLAKETQYF.

The chain links TRBV10-1 to TRBJ2-2, with a possible D match to TRBD1 (5 bases). Trimming removed 3 bases at V and 4 bases at J, with 12 bases between. The length of the CDR3 is 15 residues. From germline, CDR1 is WNHNN and CDR2 SYGVQD (reference sequence). The CDR3 DNA sequence: TGCGCCAGCAGTGAAGGGGTGGTGGGCACCGGGGAGCTGTTTTTT. Translating gives CASSEGVVGTGELFF.

This clone occurred once. V gene TRBV4-1 combines with J gene TRBJ2-1, with TRBD2 identical over 11 bases. With V trimmed by 3 bases and J by 4 bases, 5 bases remained unmatched. The germline V gene has CDR1 MGHRA and CDR2 YSYEKL. This CDR3 has 16 amino acids. The CDR3 DNA follows: TGCGCCAGCAGCCAGAATAGCGGGGGGGTATACAATGAGCAGTTCTTC. This codes for CASSQNSGGVYNEQFF.

This clone was seen a few times. The V gene is TRBV5-1, the J gene TRBJ2-2; TRBD1 matches at 8 bases. The V segment lost 3 bases and the J segment 6 bases; nucleotides outside the gene matches: 7. The CDR3 consists of 15 residues. The V gene's germline CDR1 is SGHRS and CDR2 YFSETQ. The CDR3 loop is CASSSQDRAAGELFF. The DNA for the CDR3 is TGCGCCAGCAGCTCCCAGGACAGGGCCGCCGGGGAGCTGTTTTTT.

The chain joins TRBV9 to TRBJ2-3, with 8 bases that match TRBD1. The CDR3 runs to 15 residues. The junction had 6 bases not matched to a gene; V was cut back by 0 bases and J by 6 bases. Looked up from germline, CDR1 is SGDLS and CDR2 is YYNGEE. This CDR3 is CASSVAETGVDTQYF. The CDR3 DNA follows: TGTGCCAGCAGCGTAGCCGAGACAGGGGTCGATACGCAGTATTTT.

This chain uses TRBV6-2 or TRBV6-3 with TRBJ1-2; perhaps TRBD1 as D (5 bases). Trimming left V 6 bases short and J 8 bases short, with 13 bases between. Per germline, CDR1 MNHEY and CDR2 SVGEGT. This CDR3 is 12 amino acids long. The CDR3 DNA reads as TGTGCCAGCAGCGAAACAGGTGGGGGCTACACCTTC. It codes for CASSETGGGYTF.

Only one count was recorded for this clone. The chain joins TRBV29-1 to TRBJ2-2; TRBD2 is a possible D gene (5 bases). The CDR3 has 11 residues. The V gene lost 6 bases and the J gene lost 6 bases, with 8 bases spanning the gap. CDR1 is SQVTM, CDR2 ANQGSEA, per germline. CDR3 region: CSVRVAGELFF. The CDR3 DNA reads as TGCAGCGTGAGGGTGGCCGGGGAGCTGTTTTTT.

The chain is built from TRBV7-5 and TRBJ2-7; the table's D gene call, TRBD1, was not cross checked with the DNA. TRBV7-5 is a pseudogene segment. This CDR3 spans 15 amino acids. Here the CDR3 DNA reads TGTGTCAGAAGCCGATGGGCCTGCCTCCTCCCAGGGCAGTACTTC. It is translated as CVRSRWACLLPGQYF.

V gene TRBV7-3 combines with J gene TRBJ1-1; D is possibly TRBD1 (5 bases). V lost 3 bases and J lost 7, with 12 bases in between. The CDR3 extends over 13 amino acids. The germline V gene encodes CDR1 SGHTA and CDR2 FQGTGA. CDR3 in DNA: TGTGCCAGCAGCTTGGGGGGAGGCGGTGAAGCTTTCTTT. Its protein product is CASSLGGGGEAFF.

The chain recombines TRBV19 with TRBJ2-5, with D perhaps TRBD2 (7 bases). Trimming took 3 bases from V and 5 from J, leaving 16 bases between them. CDR3 length: 15 residues. Germline loops: CDR1 LNHDA, CDR2 SQIVND (reference sequence). The CDR3 spells CASSMRRGRGETQYF. DNA of the CDR3: TGTGCCAGTAGTATGAGGCGGGGGCGAGGGGAGACCCAGTACTTC.

Concerning this clone: The junction does not match germline at one end; this may be a read error. CDR3: CASSLVGGPYNEQFF. CDR3 nucleotides: TGTGCTAGCAGCTTAGTGGGGGGACCCTACAATGAGCAGTTCTTC. The V and J genes are TRBV7-7 and TRBJ2-1, with a weak D call TRBD2 (6 bases). Germline V CDR1 and CDR2: SSHAT, FNYEAQ (reference sequence). This CDR3 contains 15 residues.

This chain's CDR3 is CASSLGRAGSGNTIYF. The CDR3 nucleotides are TGTGCCAGCAGCTTGGGGCGCGCAGGCTCTGGAAACACCATATATTTT. The chain combines TRBV5-5 with TRBJ1-3; unclear D gene. The CDR3 totals 16 residues. Germline V gene data show CDR1 as SGHKS and CDR2 as YYEKEE (reference sequence). V lost 0 bases to trimming and J lost 0 bases, with 10 bases between them.

V usage is TRBV24-1 and J usage is TRBJ1-5; D unresolved. CDR1 is KGHDR, CDR2 SFDVKD, per germline. The CDR3 totals 13 residues. With 9 bases removed from V and 2 bases from J, the gap between germline ends came to 10 bases. The CDR3 coding sequence is TGTGCCACCGAGGGTGGACGCAATCAGCCCCAGCATTTT. It translates to CATEGGRNQPQHF.

J is TRBJ2-1 and V is TRBV7-9, with 11 bases fitting TRBD2. CDR3 length: 15 residues. Germline CDR1 SEHNR, CDR2 FQNEAQ (reference sequence). V shed 0 bases, J shed 10 bases, and the junction held 5 bases outside the gene matches. CDR3 amino acids: CASSLATSGMVEQFF. CDR3 sequence (DNA): TGTGCCAGCAGCTTAGCGACTAGCGGGATGGTGGAGCAGTTCTTC.

The chain has TRBV12-3 or TRBV12-4 and TRBJ2-7, with TRBD1 matching over 9 bases. The CDR3 covers 13 residues. V was clipped by 6 bases and J by 9 bases; unmatched bases: 9. The CDR3 protein is CASRPTGGKRQYF. The CDR3 region has the DNA TGTGCCAGCAGGCCGACAGGGGGAAAAAGGCAGTACTTC.